Sequencing of this T cell receptor beta chain was carried out in a study of blood T cell repertoires in COVID-19. Germline V gene data show CDR1 as MNHEY and CDR2 as SVGAGI. CDR3 length: 15 amino acids. V dropped 6 bases and J dropped 7 bases, with 19 bases sitting between them. Cohort 3 donors were reported recovered after two negative PCRs, clearance, or symptom resolution. Original processing notes: Reference gene primer amplification yielded estimated nucleated cell counts. Measured with immunoSEQ multiplex PCR; TCRdb has only the in-frame clones, and not every one. That table furnishes V, J and clone size, whereas the DNA furnished D and trimming. The sample has some 320,000 clones; roughly nine tenths are singletons.

The chain links TRBV6-5 to TRBJ1-3; D unresolved. Sequenced input: PBMCs or T cells enriched from blood (not recorded which). The origin of this receptor is a man aged 55 to 70 who had recovered from COVID-19. The CDR3 sequence: CASRPYWGVRNTIYF. The DNA for the CDR3 is TGTGCCAGCAGGCCGTACTGGGGAGTGCGGAACACCATATATTTT.